These T cell receptor beta chains were read from a single sample in a study of post-analysis software for immune sequencing data. TCRdb fed the PCR reads into MiXCR, producing one record per CDR3 protein. The table includes hundreds of thousands of distinct CDR3 sequences, roughly 50% detected once. Sequenced input: blood. The receptors derive from a girl between 10 and 17 years old with multiple sclerosis. The CDR3 runs from the conserved cysteine through the conserved F or W. D genes are given only for firm matches. Some rows have no size entry. The others give once, few or many, or a class for an expanded clone.

v_call	j_call	d_call	clone_size	cdr3_nt	cdr3_aa
TRBV11-2	TRBJ2-7	-	-	TGTGCCAGCAGCTGGAACAGCAGGGTTTCCTACGAGCAGTACTTC	CASSWNSRVSYEQYF
TRBV12-3/TRBV12-4	TRBJ2-2	-	few	TGTGCCAGCAGTCCCACCCCCACCGGGGAGCTGTTTTTT	CASSPTPTGELFF
TRBV27	TRBJ1-2	TRBD1	-	TGTGCCAGCAGTTCCCCGATCCGGGGAGGGGGCTTTGGGGGCTACACCTTC	CASSSPIRGGGFGGYTF
TRBV5-1	TRBJ2-7	-	-	TGCGCCAGCAGCTTCAACTGGAGGGGCCACTACGAGCAGTACTTC	CASSFNWRGHYEQYF
TRBV9	TRBJ2-1	-	-	TGTGCCAGCAGCGTTACCTTGGGGCGGATGGACGGTGAGCAGTTCTTC	CASSVTLGRMDGEQFF
TRBV6-5	TRBJ2-7	TRBD1	-	TGTGCCAGCAGTTATAACAGGGGGCCTTACGAGCAGTACTTC	CASSYNRGPYEQYF
TRBV25-1	TRBJ2-7	TRBD1	once	TGTGCCAGCAGTGAGCTTGGCACAGGGACAGATAACGAGCAGTACTTC	CASSELGTGTDNEQYF
TRBV5-1	TRBJ2-7	-	few	TGCGCCAGCAGCCCCTTGTCGTCTTCCTACGAGCAGTACTTC	CASSPLSSSYEQYF
TRBV12-3/TRBV12-4	TRBJ2-1	-	-	TGTGCCAGCAGCCGGGACCCACCCAATGAGCAGTTCTTC	CASSRDPPNEQFF
TRBV2	TRBJ1-6	TRBD1	-	TGTGCCAGCCCCACAGGGGGCGATAATTCACCCCTCCACTTT	CASPTGGDNSPLHF
TRBV4-2	TRBJ1-1	-	-	TGTGCCAGCAGCCAAGGCAGGCGGGGGACGAACACTGAAGCTTTCTTT	CASSQGRRGTNTEAFF
TRBV12-3/TRBV12-4	TRBJ2-7	TRBD2	-	TGTGCCAGCAGGCGGGACTACTCCTACGAGCAGTACTTC	CASRRDYSYEQYF
TRBV5-1	TRBJ1-1	-	-	TGCGCCAGCAGCTTGACTCCACCGGGACACCCGAACACTGAAGCTTTCTTT	CASSLTPPGHPNTEAFF
TRBV18	TRBJ2-7	TRBD1	-	TGTGCCAGCTCACCACGAGGGACAGGGAACTACGAGCAGTACTTC	CASSPRGTGNYEQYF
TRBV7-2	TRBJ2-7	TRBD2	-	TGTGCCAGCGCGCGGGGCGGGGGAAAATACGAGCAGTACTTC	CASARGGGKYEQYF
TRBV20-1	TRBJ2-7	TRBD2	-	TGCAGTATTACCCGCGGACTAGCGGGCTCCTACGAGCAGTACTTC	CSITRGLAGSYEQYF
TRBV7-3	TRBJ1-4	TRBD1	-	TGTGCCAGCAGCTTAAGAGGGGGCGCTAATGAAAAACTGTTTTTT	CASSLRGGANEKLFF
TRBV9	TRBJ1-1	TRBD1	few	TGTGCCAGCAGCATGGGACAGGGATCGAACACTGAAGCTTTCTTT	CASSMGQGSNTEAFF
TRBV6-6	TRBJ2-7	-	-	TGTGCCAGCAGTTACCCCAAGGGGCAGCCGAGCTCCTACGAGCAGTACTTC	CASSYPKGQPSSYEQYF
TRBV18	TRBJ2-1	TRBD2	-	TGTGCCAGCTCACCACCGCTAGGGACTAGCGGCCTACCATCCTACAATGAGCAGTTCTTC	CASSPPLGTSGLPSYNEQFF
TRBV7-9	TRBJ2-5	TRBD2	-	TGTGCCAGCAGCCCTCGGACTAGCGGGATTGGAGAGACCCAGTACTTC	CASSPRTSGIGETQYF
TRBV5-1	TRBJ2-7	TRBD2	-	TGCGCCAGCAGCCGAGAAGGGACTAGCTATTCCGAGCAGTACTTC	CASSREGTSYSEQYF
TRBV19	TRBJ2-1	-	-	TGTGCCAGTAGTAGTGCGGGATCGACCTACAATGAGCAGTTCTTC	CASSSAGSTYNEQFF
TRBV29-1	TRBJ2-6	-	many	TGCAGCGCGGGACCCTCTGGGGCCAACGTCCTGACTTTC	CSAGPSGANVLTF
TRBV29-1	TRBJ2-1	TRBD1	-	TGCAGCGTGGGAGACAGGGGGGCGATGACTCTTGAGAATGAGCAGTTCTTC	CSVGDRGAMTLENEQFF
TRBV4-2	TRBJ2-1	TRBD2	-	TGTGCCAGCAACCTAGCGGGAGGCTCCTACAATGAGCAGTTCTTC	CASNLAGGSYNEQFF
TRBV6-6	TRBJ2-5	-	-	TGTGCCAGCGCTCCGCGGGGCGGGGAGACCCAGTACTTC	CASAPRGGETQYF
TRBV7-2	TRBJ2-7	-	-	TGTGCCAGCAGCTTATATCATGACTACGAGCAGTACTTC	CASSLYHDYEQYF
TRBV12-3/TRBV12-4	TRBJ2-7	-	-	TGTGCCAGCCGACCTAGCGTGGGCTACGAGCAGTACTTC	CASRPSVGYEQYF
TRBV19	TRBJ1-2	TRBD1	-	TGTGCCAGTAGTATTGGGACAGACCTCTATGGCTACACCTTC	CASSIGTDLYGYTF
TRBV10-3	TRBJ2-7	-	few	TGTGCCATCAGTGAGGGGAGTCGCTCCTACGAGCAGTACTTC	CAISEGSRSYEQYF
TRBV29-1	TRBJ1-1	-	few	TGCAGCGTTGAAGGACGGTTTAACACTGAAGCTTTCTTT	CSVEGRFNTEAFF
TRBV20-1	TRBJ1-1	-	-	TGCAGTGCTGCACAGGGAGGGAACACTGAAGCTTTCTTT	CSAAQGGNTEAFF
TRBV14	TRBJ1-6	TRBD1	-	TGTGCCAGCAGACATACAGGGGGTAGTTCACCCCTCCACTTT	CASRHTGGSSPLHF
TRBV7-9	TRBJ2-7	TRBD2	-	TGTGCCAGCAGCTCACTCAGCGGGAGAACCGGCTACGAGCAGTACTTC	CASSSLSGRTGYEQYF
TRBV7-3	TRBJ2-1	-	-	TGTGCCAGCAGCTCCCAGCAGCGCACTGAGCAGTTCTTC	CASSSQQRTEQFF
TRBV20-1	TRBJ2-5	TRBD2	few	TGCAGTGCTCGTCCGGGACTAGCGGTACAAGAGACCCAGTACTTC	CSARPGLAVQETQYF
TRBV9	TRBJ1-4	-	-	TGTGCCAGCAGCGTAGCCCCACGGGGAGCTAATGAAAAACTGTTTTTT	CASSVAPRGANEKLFF
TRBV29-1	TRBJ2-7	-	few	TGCAGCGTTGAAGATCACCGGGGTTCGCCGTACTTC	CSVEDHRGSPYF
TRBV25-1	TRBJ1-5	TRBD1	-	TGTGCCAGCAGTGCCTCCGACAGGGCGGATTGGAATCAGCCCCAGCATTTT	CASSASDRADWNQPQHF
TRBV12-3/TRBV12-4	TRBJ1-2	TRBD1	few	TGTGCCAGCAGTTTAAGGAACAGGGGGCAAGGCTACACCTTC	CASSLRNRGQGYTF
TRBV4-1	TRBJ2-5	-	-	TGCGCCAGCAGCCAAGATTTCCGGGGATTAGAGCAGTACTTC	CASSQDFRGLEQYF
TRBV29-1	TRBJ2-7	-	-	TGCAGCGTCAACTGGGGTAGGGAGCAGTACTTC	CSVNWGREQYF